A single sample gave rise to the 23 T cell receptor beta chains below, sequenced in a study of CD8 T cells in Susac syndrome. It was with random hexamers that about 0.45 to 1 ug RNA was reverse transcribed. A single record per CDR3 protein comes from TCRdb applying MiXCR to the immunoSEQ multiplex PCR reads. Altogether about 150,000 distinct CDR3 sequences are present, around 95% being singletons, with the ten largest covering approximately 0.12%. The specimen sequenced was CD4+ T cells from PBMCs. All receptors derive from a human donor with Susac syndrome.

The chain links TRBV5-6 to TRBJ1-5, with a tentative D call TRBD1 (5 bases). Germline V gene lookup returns CDR1 SGHDT and CDR2 YYEEEE. This CDR3 region has 13 residues. The germline V and J ends were trimmed by 2 bases and 4 bases, with 7 bases remaining between them. CDR3 sequence reads: CASSLGVNQPQHF. In DNA, the CDR3 is TGTGCCAGCAGCTTAGGGGTTAATCAGCCCCAGCATTTT. The full variable domain, completed using reference TRBV5-6 and TRBJ1-5, is DAGVTQSPTHLIKTRGQQVTLRCSPKSGHDTVSWYQQALGQGPQFIFQYYEEEERQRGNFPDRFSGHQFPNYSSELNVNALLLGDSALYLCASSLGVNQPQHFGDGTRLSIL.

This clonotype was detected once. This chain uses TRBV12-3 or TRBV12-4 with TRBJ2-7; a possible D gene is TRBD2 (6 bases). CDR3 length equals 15 residues. With 3 bases removed from V and 0 bases from J, the gap between germline ends came to 12 bases. The CDR3 protein is CASSFRRGSSYEQYF. The CDR3 DNA follows: TGTGCCAGCAGTTTTAGGAGGGGAAGCTCCTACGAGCAGTACTTC.

This chain uses TRBV28 with TRBJ2-3, with a tentative D call TRBD2 (6 bases). This CDR3 contains 17 residues. V was clipped by 5 bases and J by 0 bases, with 18 bases between them. Germline V lookup: CDR1 MDHEN, CDR2 SYDVKM. The CDR3 region is CASSLPGASDSTDTQYF. The CDR3 coding sequence is TGTGCCAGCAGTCTTCCCGGGGCTAGCGATAGCACAGATACGCAGTATTTT. The full variable domain, in which reference TRBV28 and TRBJ2-3 provide the parts outside the CDR3, is DVKVTQSSRYLVKRTGEKVFLECVQDMDHENMFWYRQDPGLGLRLIYFSYDVKMKEKGDIPEGYSVSREKKERFSLILESASTNQTSMYLCASSLPGASDSTDTQYFGPGTRLTVL.

The chain is built from TRBV5-1 and TRBJ2-2, with 9 bases that match TRBD2. Trimming cost V 0 bases and J 4 bases; bases outside gene matches: 13. CDR1 is SGHRS, CDR2 YFSETQ, per germline. CDR3 length equals 19 residues. CDR3 amino acids: CASSLESLRGGLTTGELFF. The CDR3 nucleotides read TGCGCCAGCAGCTTGGAGTCCTTGCGGGGGGGCCTGACCACCGGGGAGCTGTTTTTT.

The chain couples TRBV6-5 to TRBJ2-4, with 7 positions matching TRBD2. This CDR3 contains 16 residues. V shed 6 bases and J 7 bases; nucleotides not matched to a gene: 15. The V gene's germline CDR1 is MNHEY and CDR2 SVGAGI. Here the CDR3 DNA reads TGTGCCAGCAGCTTTACTGGACTTTACGGGGGGAACATTCAGTACTTC. Its translation is CASSFTGLYGGNIQYF.

The V and J genes are TRBV4-2 and TRBJ1-5; D perhaps matches TRBD1 (6 bases). This CDR3 is 14 amino acids long. The V gene lost 4 bases and the J gene lost 4 bases, with 11 bases spanning the gap. Germline-derived CDR1 and CDR2 are LGHNA and YNFKEQ. The CDR3 loop reads CASSPDRPNQPQHF. The CDR3 nucleotides are TGTGCCAGCAGCCCCGACAGGCCAAATCAGCCCCAGCATTTT.

J is TRBJ2-7 and V is TRBV6-4; D uncertain. The V end lost 4 bases, the J end lost 0 bases, and 16 bases lay between the germline ends. The CDR3 consists of 16 residues. Germline CDR1 reads MRHNA; CDR2 reads SNTAGT. CDR3 sequence: CASSGSPGWGSYEQYV. For the CDR3, the DNA is TGTGCCAGCAGTGGTTCCCCGGGCTGGGGCTCCTACGAGCAGTACGTC.

The V call is TRBV25-1, the J call TRBJ2-4, with D maybe TRBD2 (6 bases). V lost 3 bases to trimming and J lost 8 bases, with 14 bases between them. The CDR3 runs to 14 residues. Germline-derived CDR1 and CDR2 are MGHDK and SYGVNS. The CDR3 nucleotides read TGTGCCAGCAGTGATCCAGCTAGCGAGGACATTCAGTACTTC. It codes for CASSDPASEDIQYF.

This clonotype was seen just once. One junction end disagrees with the germline gene, perhaps due to a read error. The genes are TRBV30 and TRBJ2-1; D unresolved. The CDR3 loop spans 13 amino acids. Per the germline V gene, CDR1 is GTSNPN and CDR2 is SVGIG (reference sequence). As DNA, the CDR3 is TGTGCCTGGGACGGTGGGGTTTACAATAAGCAGTTCTTC. Amino acids: CAWDGGVYNKQFF. The whole variable domain, filled in from reference TRBV30 and TRBJ2-1, reads SQTIHQWPATLVQPVGSPLSLECTVEGTSNPNLYWYRQAAGRGLQLLFYSVGIGQISSEVPQNLSASRPQDRQFILSSKKLLLSDSGFYLCAWDGGVYNKQFFGPGTRLTVL.

This clonotype was found once. This rearrangement joins TRBV30 to TRBJ1-2; no definite D call. Germline V gene sequence: CDR1 GTSNPN, CDR2 SVGIG (reference sequence). Trimming shortened V by 0 bases and J by 2 bases, and 13 bases separated the two germline ends. The CDR3 is 15 residues long. CDR3 amino acids: CAWSVQGGRNYGYTF. CDR3 DNA: TGTGCCTGGAGTGTACAAGGCGGAAGGAACTATGGCTACACCTTC.

This sequence joins TRBV7-3 and TRBJ1-1, with D possibly matching TRBD1 (5 bases). Germline CDR1 is SGHTA and CDR2 is FQGTGA. Trimming stripped 5 bases from V and 1 base from J, with 17 bases between. This CDR3 comprises 16 residues. This chain's CDR3 is CASSPARGLGNTEAFF. In nucleotides, the CDR3 is TGTGCCAGCAGCCCCGCCCGGGGCCTAGGGAACACTGAAGCTTTCTTT. The full variable domain, its missing parts supplied by reference TRBV7-3 and TRBJ1-1, is GAGVSQTPSNKVTEKGKYVELRCDPISGHTALYWYRQSLGQGPEFLIYFQGTGAADDSGLPNDRFFAVRPEGSVSTLKIQRTERGDSAVYLCASSPARGLGNTEAFFGQGTRLTVV.

V is TRBV9 and J is TRBJ2-5, with 11 bases matching TRBD2. The V and J ends lost 1 base and 5 bases, in that order; junction bases with no gene match: 7. The CDR3 extends over 16 amino acids. Germline CDR1 SGDLS, CDR2 YYNGEE. The DNA of the CDR3 is TGTGCCAGCAGCGTACTAGCGGGAGGTCTCGTGGAGACCCAGTACTTC. Amino acid sequence: CASSVLAGGLVETQYF.

The chain carries TRBV2 and TRBJ2-1; the D gene is possibly TRBD2 (6 bases). The germline gives CDR1 SNHLY, CDR2 FYNNEI. The CDR3 runs to 13 residues. Trimming pared 4 bases from V and 7 bases from J, leaving 11 bases between. CDR3 DNA sequence: TGTGCCAGCAGTGGGGACGGAGGGAATGAGCAGTTCTTC. Amino acids: CASSGDGGNEQFF.

This sequence joins TRBV7-8 and TRBJ2-7; 11 bases line up with TRBD1. J lost 7 bases, V lost 5 bases, and 10 bases had no gene match. The CDR3 is 15 amino acids. Germline CDR1 and CDR2: SGHVS and FQNEAQ. CDR3 bases: TGTGCCAGCAGCACCCGGACAGGGGGCGCGGGGGAGCAGTACTTC. As protein: CASSTRTGGAGEQYF.

The gene calls are TRBV7-9 and TRBJ2-7; no reliable D call. CDR1 is SEHNR, CDR2 FQNEAQ, per germline (reference sequence). This CDR3 spans 15 amino acids. Trimming took off 4 bases at V and 4 bases at J, with 17 bases between the two ends. The CDR3 DNA reads TGTGCCAGCAGCTCAACGATGGATATCTGGTACGAGCAGTACGTC. This translates into CASSSTMDIWYEQYV.

The V gene is TRBV4-1, the J gene TRBJ2-6, with a possible D match to TRBD2 (5 bases). V dropped 0 bases and J dropped 0 bases, with 9 bases sitting between them. Germline-derived CDR1 and CDR2 are MGHRA and YSYEKL. This CDR3 contains 17 residues. CDR3 DNA sequence: TGCGCCAGCAGCCAAGATACCGGGATCTCTGGGGCCAACGTCCTGACTTTC. It codes for CASSQDTGISGANVLTF.

The chain uses TRBV4-3 and TRBJ1-6; D remains unclear. This CDR3 spans 16 amino acids. The V gene lost 0 bases and the J gene lost 10 bases, with 16 bases spanning the gap. Germline CDR1 is LGHNA and CDR2 is YSLEER. The CDR3 sequence: CASSQDLSGVRSPLHF. The CDR3 DNA reads TGCGCCAGCAGCCAAGATTTAAGCGGAGTGCGCTCACCCCTCCACTTT.

The rearrangement links TRBV5-4 to TRBJ1-2; perhaps TRBD1 as D (5 bases). Germline V gives CDR1 SGHNT, CDR2 YYREEE (reference sequence). V lost 2 bases and J lost 7, with 21 bases in between. CDR3 length: 16 amino acids. Here the CDR3 DNA reads TGTGCCAGCAGCTTACAGGCAAGGTTCGGGGGTACTGGCTACACCTTC. Translated, it gives CASSLQARFGGTGYTF.

This chain joins TRBV18 and TRBJ2-6; D may be TRBD2 (6 bases). Between the trimmed V and J ends, which lost 3 bases and 3 bases, there was a span of 18 bases. This CDR3 has 18 amino acids. Germline CDR1 and CDR2: KGHSH and LQKENI. DNA of the CDR3: TGTGCCAGCTCACCGGAGCTAGCGTCCCCCGGTGGGGCCAACGTCCTGACTTTC. Its translation is CASSPELASPGGANVLTF. The full variable domain, completed using reference TRBV18 and TRBJ2-6, is NAGVMQNPRHLVRRRGQEARLRCSPMKGHSHVYWYRQLPEEGLKFMVYLQKENIIDESGMPKERFSAEFPKEGPSILRIQQVVRGDSAAYFCASSPELASPGGANVLTFGAGSRLTVL.

V gene TRBV6-2 or TRBV6-3 combines with J gene TRBJ2-1; the D is unclear. With 2 bases removed from V and 7 bases from J, the gap between germline ends came to 3 bases. The CDR3 runs 11 residues. Looked up from germline, CDR1 is MNHEY and CDR2 is SVGEGT. The CDR3 DNA sequence: TGTGCCAGCAGTTACCCGAATGAGCAGTTCTTC. Translating it yields CASSYPNEQFF.

The V gene is TRBV12-3 or TRBV12-4, the J gene TRBJ2-7, with 8 bases identical to TRBD2. This CDR3 has 14 residues. Losses at the gene ends were 8 bases for V and 5 bases for J; bases not matched to a gene: 11. The CDR3 spells CASAPQLAGDEQYF. CDR3 in DNA: TGTGCCAGCGCTCCCCAGCTAGCGGGTGACGAGCAGTACTTC.

The gene calls are TRBV12-3 or TRBV12-4 and TRBJ1-2; D not resolved. This CDR3 has 14 amino acids. With 5 bases removed from V and 0 bases from J, the gap between germline ends came to 10 bases. CDR3 DNA sequence: TGTGCCAGCAGTCAGACCGAGCCTAACTATGGCTACACCTTC. Protein sequence: CASSQTEPNYGYTF.

The chain uses TRBV20-1 and TRBJ2-2; D remains ambiguous. V lost 5 bases and J 5 bases, leaving 6 bases between the germline ends. CDR3 length equals 11 residues. Germline V CDR1 and CDR2: DFQATT, SNEGSKA (reference sequence). The CDR3: CSAARTGELFF. The CDR3 bases are TGCAGTGCTGCCCGAACCGGGGAGCTGTTTTTT.